Listed below are T cell receptor beta chains from one sample, sequenced in a study of cytomegalovirus exposure and HLA in healthy donors. TCRdb's copy holds only in-frame clones and misses some; the assay was immunoSEQ multiplex PCR. The sample records 250,000 to 350,000 clones, just over 85% being singletons. Material: PBMCs. The receptors were gathered from a man aged 40-49 years in good health and CMV-seropositive. The CDR3 runs from the conserved cysteine through the conserved F or W. The D gene is left open where the match is weak. Size values are once, few and many counts, or a class for expanded clones, and some rows have none.

j_gene: TRBJ1-1
v_gene: TRBV7-2
abundance: .
d_gene: TRBD1
CDR3aa: CASSSTGIRTEAFF
CDR3nt: TGTGCCAGCAGCTCGACAGGGATTAGGACTGAAGCTTTCTTT

j_gene: TRBJ2-3
v_gene: TRBV5-1
abundance: .
d_gene: .
CDR3aa: CASSLKEGSTDTQYF
CDR3nt: TGCGCCAGCAGCTTGAAAGAGGGAAGCACAGATACGCAGTATTTT

j_gene: TRBJ2-5
v_gene: TRBV7-7
abundance: once
d_gene: .
CDR3aa: CASSSPGTPETQYF
CDR3nt: TGTGCTAGCAGCTCCCCCGGGACACCAGAGACCCAGTACTTC

j_gene: TRBJ2-1
v_gene: TRBV5-1
abundance: .
d_gene: TRBD2
CDR3aa: CASSLPTSGGNEQFF
CDR3nt: TGCGCCAGCAGCTTGCCGACTAGCGGGGGAAATGAGCAGTTCTTC

j_gene: TRBJ1-2
v_gene: TRBV27
abundance: .
d_gene: .
CDR3aa: CASSSRITVDGYTF
CDR3nt: TGTGCCAGCAGTTCGCGCATTACAGTAGATGGCTACACCTTC

j_gene: TRBJ2-2
v_gene: TRBV25-1
abundance: .
d_gene: TRBD2
CDR3aa: CASSDRTSGSIGELFF
CDR3nt: TGTGCCAGCAGTGATCGAACTAGCGGGAGCATCGGGGAGCTGTTTTTT

j_gene: TRBJ1-1
v_gene: TRBV19
abundance: .
d_gene: TRBD1
CDR3aa: CASSAQGGGRTEAFF
CDR3nt: TGTGCCAGTAGTGCACAGGGGGGAGGACGCACTGAAGCTTTCTTT

j_gene: TRBJ2-7
v_gene: TRBV29-1
abundance: .
d_gene: TRBD1
CDR3aa: CSVEDYAPRKTGLGYEQYF
CDR3nt: TGCAGCGTTGAAGATTATGCCCCACGTAAGACAGGGCTTGGGTACGAGCAGTACTTC

j_gene: TRBJ2-1
v_gene: TRBV7-2
abundance: few
d_gene: .
CDR3aa: CASSLYGAEQFF
CDR3nt: TGTGCCAGCAGCTTATACGGAGCCGAGCAGTTCTTC

j_gene: TRBJ2-7
v_gene: TRBV5-1
abundance: .
d_gene: TRBD2
CDR3aa: CASSLATTTSGRYEQYF
CDR3nt: TGCGCCAGCAGCTTGGCCACCACGACTAGCGGGCGGTACGAGCAGTACTTC

j_gene: TRBJ2-2
v_gene: TRBV9
abundance: once
d_gene: .
CDR3aa: CASSPRPGGSTGELFF
CDR3nt: TGTGCCAGCAGCCCGAGACCCGGGGGATCCACCGGGGAGCTGTTTTTT

j_gene: TRBJ1-2
v_gene: TRBV7-9
abundance: few
d_gene: TRBD1
CDR3aa: CASSIGTAPLYGYTF
CDR3nt: TGTGCCAGCAGCATCGGGACAGCGCCACTTTATGGCTACACCTTC

j_gene: TRBJ2-1
v_gene: TRBV4-3
abundance: .
d_gene: .
CDR3aa: CASSHPKGAGWSYNEQFF
CDR3nt: TGCGCCAGCAGCCACCCTAAGGGGGCGGGATGGTCCTACAATGAGCAGTTCTTC

j_gene: TRBJ2-7
v_gene: TRBV7-6
abundance: .
d_gene: .
CDR3aa: CASSLGASDEQYF
CDR3nt: TGTGCCAGCAGCTTAGGAGCTAGTGACGAGCAGTACTTC

j_gene: TRBJ2-1
v_gene: TRBV6-6
abundance: .
d_gene: TRBD2
CDR3aa: CASSLAGERYNEQFF
CDR3nt: TGTGCCAGCAGCCTAGCGGGAGAACGGTACAATGAGCAGTTCTTC

j_gene: TRBJ1-1
v_gene: TRBV7-8
abundance: .
d_gene: .
CDR3aa: CASSSTGGSTEAFF
CDR3nt: TGTGCCAGCAGCTCCACAGGTGGGTCCACTGAAGCTTTCTTT

j_gene: TRBJ1-3
v_gene: TRBV27
abundance: once
d_gene: .
CDR3aa: CASRPSSGNTIYF
CDR3nt: TGTGCCAGCAGACCGAGCTCTGGAAACACCATATATTTT

j_gene: TRBJ2-1
v_gene: TRBV14
abundance: .
d_gene: .
CDR3aa: CASSQGLVNEQFF
CDR3nt: TGTGCCAGCAGCCAAGGGCTAGTCAATGAGCAGTTCTTC

j_gene: TRBJ2-7
v_gene: TRBV18
abundance: .
d_gene: .
CDR3aa: CASSPTGGYEQYF
CDR3nt: TGTGCCAGCTCACCAACCGGGGGATACGAGCAGTACTTC

j_gene: TRBJ2-7
v_gene: TRBV18
abundance: .
d_gene: TRBD1
CDR3aa: CASSPPGQGNEQYF
CDR3nt: TGTGCCAGCTCCCCTCCGGGACAGGGAAACGAGCAGTACTTC

j_gene: TRBJ2-3
v_gene: TRBV7-6
abundance: .
d_gene: .
CDR3aa: CASSLSAGLTDTQYF
CDR3nt: TGTGCCAGCAGCTTATCGGCAGGGTTGACAGATACGCAGTATTTT

j_gene: TRBJ2-5
v_gene: TRBV5-5
abundance: .
d_gene: .
CDR3aa: CASSLGLVLQETQYF
CDR3nt: TGTGCCAGCAGCTTGGGACTAGTCCTCCAAGAGACCCAGTACTTC

j_gene: TRBJ2-7
v_gene: TRBV19
abundance: .
d_gene: .
CDR3aa: CASQETSSSYEQYF
CDR3nt: TGTGCCAGTCAAGAGACCTCTAGCTCCTACGAGCAGTACTTC

j_gene: TRBJ2-2
v_gene: TRBV6-6
abundance: .
d_gene: TRBD2
CDR3aa: CASIGLAGSTGELFF
CDR3nt: TGTGCCAGCATCGGACTAGCGGGGAGTACCGGGGAGCTGTTTTTT

j_gene: TRBJ2-7
v_gene: TRBV4-1
abundance: once
d_gene: .
CDR3aa: CASSHLARSPEQYF
CDR3nt: TGCGCCAGCAGCCATCTAGCCCGGTCTCCTGAGCAGTACTTC

j_gene: TRBJ1-5
v_gene: TRBV28
abundance: .
d_gene: TRBD1
CDR3aa: CASSSTGVRGQPQHF
CDR3nt: TGTGCCAGCAGTTCCACAGGGGTGAGAGGTCAGCCCCAGCATTTT

j_gene: TRBJ1-2
v_gene: TRBV5-1
abundance: .
d_gene: .
CDR3aa: CASATGPYYGYTF
CDR3nt: TGCGCCAGCGCGACAGGCCCCTACTATGGCTACACCTTC

j_gene: TRBJ1-4
v_gene: TRBV11-2
abundance: .
d_gene: .
CDR3aa: CASSLVPGVNEKLFF
CDR3nt: TGTGCCAGCAGCTTAGTCCCAGGGGTTAATGAAAAACTGTTTTTT

j_gene: TRBJ2-7
v_gene: TRBV19
abundance: few
d_gene: .
CDR3aa: CASSPSVGAYEQYF
CDR3nt: TGTGCCAGTAGTCCGTCAGTTGGGGCGTACGAGCAGTACTTC

j_gene: TRBJ1-2
v_gene: TRBV19
abundance: .
d_gene: TRBD1
CDR3aa: CASSSFTGGYGGYTF
CDR3nt: TGTGCCAGTAGTTCATTTACAGGGGGCTACGGTGGCTACACCTTC

j_gene: TRBJ2-1
v_gene: TRBV5-1
abundance: .
d_gene: TRBD1
CDR3aa: CASSLRQGTRNEQFF
CDR3nt: TGCGCCAGCAGCTTAAGACAGGGGACGAGAAATGAGCAGTTCTTC